This TCR beta chain was found in a study of cytomegalovirus exposure and HLA in healthy donors. Findings and limits, study-wide: TCR beta chains numbering under 200 were designated cytomegalovirus-associated. The tendency of first-cohort TCR clusters to co-occur in the 90 to 150 validation repertoires was the finding of a later analysis.

Profiled with immunoSEQ multiplex PCR; TCRdb holds only in-frame clones, not every one. The table records about 180,000 clones, around nine tenths of them present only once. With respect to this clone: Its specificity is not known.

This receptor was identified in a woman in her twenties or thirties in good health and CMV-seronegative. Material: PBMCs.

The CDR3, as DNA: TGTGCCTACCTCAGGGGGCAAGGCTATGGCTACACCTTC. The encoded protein is CAYLRGQGYGYTF. V is TRBV30 and J is TRBJ1-2; 8 positions match TRBD1. Losses at the gene ends were 7 bases for V and 4 bases for J; bases not matched to a gene: 8. The CDR3 has 13 amino acids. Germline V gives CDR1 GTSNPN, CDR2 SVGIG (reference sequence).